Below are 11 T cell receptor beta chains sequenced from a single sample in a study of response to subunit inactivated influenza vaccine. MiXCR, applied by TCRdb to the RT-PCR reads, yields one record per CDR3 protein. Among roughly 700,000 distinct CDR3 sequences, about a sixth were seen once, and the ten largest hold approximately 10%. The specimen was PBMCs from blood, collected about 13 days after vaccination. These receptors were collected from a man in his fifties who received an inactivated influenza vaccine.

This chain joins TRBV20-1 and TRBJ2-1, with TRBD2 matching 7 bases. Germline V CDR1 and CDR2: DFQATT, SNEGSKA (reference sequence). The V segment lost 0 bases and the J segment 9 bases; nucleotides outside the gene matches: 11. CDR3 size: 15 residues. DNA of the CDR3: TGCAGTGCTAGAGATCTGGGCGGGAGAGAAATTGAGCAGTTCTTC. As protein: CSARDLGGREIEQFF.

The chain has TRBV2 and TRBJ1-6; D is uncertain. Trimming removed 2 bases from V and 7 bases from J, with 12 bases in between. CDR3 length: 15 amino acids. CDR1 is SNHLY and CDR2 is FYNNEI in the germline V gene. The CDR3 nucleotides read TGTGCCAGCAGTGAATCCAAAGCGGGAAATTCACCCCTCCACTTT. Translated: CASSESKAGNSPLHF. Combining the CDR3 with reference TRBV2 and TRBJ1-6 gives the whole variable domain EPEVTQTPSHQVTQMGQEVILRCVPISNHLYFYWYRQILGQKVEFLVSFYNNEISEKSEIFDDQFSVERPDGSNFTLKIRSTKLEDSAMYFCASSESKAGNSPLHFGNGTRLTVT.

The rearrangement uses TRBV18 and TRBJ2-3, with D possibly TRBD2 on 5 matching bases. Trimming stripped 0 bases from V and 4 bases from J, with 8 bases between. This CDR3 comprises 14 residues. CDR1 and CDR2 (germline): KGHSH, LQKENI. CDR3 amino acids: CASSPPAGPDTQYF. CDR3 nucleotides: TGTGCCAGCTCACCACCGGCGGGCCCAGATACGCAGTATTTT.

The CDR3 protein is CASTTGPDEQYF. The CDR3 DNA follows: TGTGCCTCGACCACCGGACCTGACGAGCAGTACTTC. The rearrangement links TRBV6-2 or TRBV6-3 to TRBJ2-7, with D hard to call. CDR3 size: 12 residues. CDR1 and CDR2 (germline): MNHEY, SVGEGT. V lost 11 bases, J lost 5 bases, and 16 bases lay in between.

This clonotype showed up just a few times. The CDR3 sequence: CASSFAGTEAFF. In nucleotides, the CDR3 is TGTGCCAGCAGTTTTGCGGGGACTGAAGCTTTCTTT. V is TRBV7-2 and J is TRBJ1-1; D remains unclear. The CDR3 length is 12 residues. Trimming shortened V by 6 bases and J by 5 bases, and 10 bases separated the two germline ends. Germline lookup yields CDR1 SGHTA and CDR2 FQGNSA.

This chain joins TRBV6-2 or TRBV6-3 and TRBJ2-7; D not certain. Germline V gene sequence: CDR1 MNHEY, CDR2 SVGEGT. Trimming removed 8 bases at V and 2 bases at J, with 19 bases between. This CDR3 spans 15 amino acids. The CDR3 nucleotides read TGTGCCAGCTGGTTAAGGGCGGCGCTACCCTACGAGCAGTACTTC. Its translation is CASWLRAALPYEQYF.

This sequence joins TRBV24-1 and TRBJ2-3, with a weak D call TRBD1 (5 bases). Trimming pared 12 bases from V and 5 bases from J, leaving 8 bases between. Germline CDR1 KGHDR, CDR2 SFDVKD. The length of the CDR3 is 10 residues. The CDR3 sequence: CAAGRDTQYF. In nucleotides, the CDR3 is TGTGCCGCAGGGCGAGATACGCAGTATTTT.

The chain links TRBV7-9 to TRBJ2-1; weak D call: TRBD2 (5 bases). This CDR3 region has 15 residues. V was cut by 6 bases and J by 0 bases, with 12 bases left in between. Germline-derived CDR1 and CDR2 are SEHNR and FQNEAQ (reference sequence). DNA of the CDR3: TGTGCCAGCAGATTTACTAGTAGCTCCTACAATGAGCAGTTCTTC. Translating it yields CASRFTSSSYNEQFF.

The chain has TRBV2 and TRBJ1-2, with a tentative D call TRBD1 (5 bases). The CDR3 has 12 residues. Trimming stripped 6 bases from V and 6 bases from J, with 11 bases between. CDR1 SNHLY and CDR2 FYNNEI come from the germline V gene. CDR3 sequence (DNA): TGTGCCAGCAGAGAGGACAAGGATGGCTACACCTTC. Translated: CASREDKDGYTF.

The gene calls are TRBV11-2 and TRBJ2-3, with 8 nucleotides matching TRBD1. CDR1 and CDR2 (germline): SGHAT, FQNNGV. Trimming took 0 bases from V and 5 from J; bases not matched to a gene: 7. The CDR3 is 16 amino acids. The CDR3 here is CASSLDNGQGQDTQYF. CDR3 coding DNA: TGTGCCAGCAGCTTAGATAATGGACAGGGACAAGATACGCAGTATTTT.

V gene TRBV10-3 combines with J gene TRBJ2-3, with D tentatively TRBD2 (7 bases). The CDR3 is 16 residues long. The V gene lost 11 bases and the J gene lost 6 bases, with 27 bases spanning the gap. Per the germline V gene, CDR1 is ENHRY and CDR2 is SYGVKD. CDR3: CAVTPGAGVGGDTQYF. The CDR3 DNA reads as TGTGCCGTCACCCCCGGTGCGGGAGTAGGGGGGGATACGCAGTATTTT.